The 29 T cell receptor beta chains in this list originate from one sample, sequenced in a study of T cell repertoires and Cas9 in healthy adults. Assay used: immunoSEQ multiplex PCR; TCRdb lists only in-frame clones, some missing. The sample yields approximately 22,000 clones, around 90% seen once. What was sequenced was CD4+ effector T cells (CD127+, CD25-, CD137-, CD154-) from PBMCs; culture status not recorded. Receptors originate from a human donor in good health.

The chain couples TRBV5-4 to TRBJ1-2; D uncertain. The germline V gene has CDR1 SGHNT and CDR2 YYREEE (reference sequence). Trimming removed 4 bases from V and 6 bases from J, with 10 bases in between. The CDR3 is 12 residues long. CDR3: CASSVNQDGYTF. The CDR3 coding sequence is TGTGCCAGCAGCGTAAATCAGGATGGCTACACCTTC.

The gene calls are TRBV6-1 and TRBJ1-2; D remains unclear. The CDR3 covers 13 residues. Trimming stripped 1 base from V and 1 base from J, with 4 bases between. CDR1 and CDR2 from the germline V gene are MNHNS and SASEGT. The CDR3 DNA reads TGTGCCAGCAGTGAAGAGGTTAACTATGGCTACACCTTC. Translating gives CASSEEVNYGYTF.

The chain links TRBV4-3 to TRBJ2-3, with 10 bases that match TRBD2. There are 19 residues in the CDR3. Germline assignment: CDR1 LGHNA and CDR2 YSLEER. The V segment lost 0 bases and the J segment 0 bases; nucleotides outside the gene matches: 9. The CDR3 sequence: CASSQDHYGLAASTDTQYF. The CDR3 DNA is TGCGCCAGCAGCCAAGATCATTATGGACTAGCGGCCAGCACAGATACGCAGTATTTT.

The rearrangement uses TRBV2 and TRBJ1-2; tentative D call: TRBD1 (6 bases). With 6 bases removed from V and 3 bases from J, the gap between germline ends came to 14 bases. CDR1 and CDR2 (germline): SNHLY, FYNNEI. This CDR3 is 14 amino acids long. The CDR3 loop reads CASSVSGQHYGYTF. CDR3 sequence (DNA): TGTGCCAGCAGCGTCTCTGGACAGCACTATGGCTACACCTTC.

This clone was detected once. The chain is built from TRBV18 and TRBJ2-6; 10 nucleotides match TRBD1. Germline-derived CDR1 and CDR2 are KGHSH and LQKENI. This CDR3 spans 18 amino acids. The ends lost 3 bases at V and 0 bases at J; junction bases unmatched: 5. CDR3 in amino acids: CASSPQGQGGSGANVLTF. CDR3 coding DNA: TGTGCCAGCTCACCCCAAGGACAGGGGGGCTCTGGGGCCAACGTCCTGACTTTC.

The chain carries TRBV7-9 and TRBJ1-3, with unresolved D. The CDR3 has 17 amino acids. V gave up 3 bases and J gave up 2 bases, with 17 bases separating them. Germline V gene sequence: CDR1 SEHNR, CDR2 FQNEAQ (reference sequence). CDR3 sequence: CASSFSEPWRPGNTIYF. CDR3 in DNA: TGTGCCAGCAGCTTTTCCGAGCCGTGGAGGCCTGGAAACACCATATATTTT.

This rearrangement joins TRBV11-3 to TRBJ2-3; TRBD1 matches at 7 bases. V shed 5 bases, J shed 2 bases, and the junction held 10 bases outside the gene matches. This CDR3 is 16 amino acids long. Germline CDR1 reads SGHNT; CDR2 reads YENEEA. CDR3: CASSGGPGTDTDTQYF. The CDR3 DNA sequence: TGTGCCAGCAGCGGGGGACCCGGGACAGACACAGATACGCAGTATTTT.

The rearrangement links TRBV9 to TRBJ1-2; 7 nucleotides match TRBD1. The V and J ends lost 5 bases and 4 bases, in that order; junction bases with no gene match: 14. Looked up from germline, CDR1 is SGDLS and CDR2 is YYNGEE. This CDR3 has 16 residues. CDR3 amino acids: CASSQGVVGLGYGYTF. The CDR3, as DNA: TGTGCCAGCAGTCAGGGGGTAGTGGGACTAGGCTATGGCTACACCTTC.

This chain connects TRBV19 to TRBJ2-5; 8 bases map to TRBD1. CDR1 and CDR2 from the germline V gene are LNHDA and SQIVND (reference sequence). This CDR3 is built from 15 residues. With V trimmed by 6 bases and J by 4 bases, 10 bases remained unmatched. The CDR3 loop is CASRPDRAGGETQYF. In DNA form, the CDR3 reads TGTGCCAGTAGACCGGACAGGGCTGGGGGAGAGACCCAGTACTTC.

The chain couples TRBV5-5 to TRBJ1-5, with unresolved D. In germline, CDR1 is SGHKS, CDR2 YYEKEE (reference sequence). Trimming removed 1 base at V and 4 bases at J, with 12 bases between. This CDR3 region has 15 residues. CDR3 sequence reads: CASSLNQPPNQPQHF. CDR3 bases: TGTGCCAGCAGCTTGAACCAACCGCCTAATCAGCCCCAGCATTTT.

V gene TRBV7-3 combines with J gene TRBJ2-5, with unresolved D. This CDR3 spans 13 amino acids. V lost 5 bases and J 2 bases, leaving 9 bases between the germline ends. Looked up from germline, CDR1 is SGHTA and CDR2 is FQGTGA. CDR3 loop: CASSQGPQETQYF. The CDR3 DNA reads TGTGCCAGCAGCCAAGGACCGCAAGAGACCCAGTACTTC.

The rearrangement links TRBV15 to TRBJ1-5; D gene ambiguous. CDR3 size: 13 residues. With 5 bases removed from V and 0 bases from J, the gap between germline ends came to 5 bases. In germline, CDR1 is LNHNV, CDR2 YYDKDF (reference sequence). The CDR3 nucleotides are TGTGCCACCAGCGACCTTAGCAATCAGCCCCAGCATTTT. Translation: CATSDLSNQPQHF.

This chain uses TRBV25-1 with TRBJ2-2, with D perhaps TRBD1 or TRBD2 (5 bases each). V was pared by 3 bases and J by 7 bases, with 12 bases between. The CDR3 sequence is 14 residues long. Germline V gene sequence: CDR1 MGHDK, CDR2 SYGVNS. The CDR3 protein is CASSEGRTRGELFF. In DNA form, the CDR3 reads TGTGCCAGCAGTGAGGGACGGACACGCGGGGAGCTGTTTTTT. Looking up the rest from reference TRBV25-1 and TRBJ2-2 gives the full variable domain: EADIYQTPRYLVIGTGKKITLECSQTMGHDKMYWYQQDPGMELHLIHYSYGVNSTEKGDLSSESTVSRIRTEHFPLTLESARPSHTSQYLCASSEGRTRGELFFGEGSRLTVL.

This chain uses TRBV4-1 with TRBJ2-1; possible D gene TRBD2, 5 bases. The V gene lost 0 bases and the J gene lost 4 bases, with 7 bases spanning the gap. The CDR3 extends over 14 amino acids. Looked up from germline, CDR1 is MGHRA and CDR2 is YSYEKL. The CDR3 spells CASSQDSAYNEQFF. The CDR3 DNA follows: TGCGCCAGCAGCCAAGATAGCGCGTACAATGAGCAGTTCTTC.

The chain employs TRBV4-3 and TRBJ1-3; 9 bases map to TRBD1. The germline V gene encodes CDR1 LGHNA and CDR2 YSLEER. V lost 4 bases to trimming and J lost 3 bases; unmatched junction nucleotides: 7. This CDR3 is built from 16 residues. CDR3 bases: TGCGCCAGCAGCCCCGTACAGGGGGCAAATGGAAACACCATATATTTT. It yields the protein CASSPVQGANGNTIYF.

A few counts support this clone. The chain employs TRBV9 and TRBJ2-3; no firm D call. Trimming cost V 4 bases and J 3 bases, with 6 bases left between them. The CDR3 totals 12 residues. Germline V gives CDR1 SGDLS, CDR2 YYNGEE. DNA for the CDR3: TGTGCCAGCAGCCCGTGGACAGATACGCAGTATTTT. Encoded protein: CASSPWTDTQYF.

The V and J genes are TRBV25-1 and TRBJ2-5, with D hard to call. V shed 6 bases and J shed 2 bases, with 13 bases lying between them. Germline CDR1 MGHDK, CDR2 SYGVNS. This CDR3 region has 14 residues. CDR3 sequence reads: CASRPRTAQETQYF. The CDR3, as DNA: TGTGCCAGCAGACCCAGGACGGCTCAAGAGACCCAGTACTTC.

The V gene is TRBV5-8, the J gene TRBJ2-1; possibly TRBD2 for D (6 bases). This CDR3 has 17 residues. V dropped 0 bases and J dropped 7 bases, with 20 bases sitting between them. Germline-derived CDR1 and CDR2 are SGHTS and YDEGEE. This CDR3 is CASSLVLQAGFSNEQFF. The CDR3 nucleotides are TGTGCCAGCAGCTTGGTGTTACAGGCGGGGTTTAGTAATGAGCAGTTCTTC. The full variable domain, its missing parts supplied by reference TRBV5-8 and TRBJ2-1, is EAGVTQSPTHLIKTRGQQATLRCSPISGHTSVYWYQQALGLGLQFLLWYDEGEERNRGNFPPRFSGRQFPNYSSELNVNALELEDSALYLCASSLVLQAGFSNEQFFGPGTRLTVL.

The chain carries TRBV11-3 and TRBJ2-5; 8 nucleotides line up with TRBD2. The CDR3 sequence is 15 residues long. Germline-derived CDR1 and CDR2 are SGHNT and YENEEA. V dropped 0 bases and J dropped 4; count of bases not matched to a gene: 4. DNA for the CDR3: TGTGCCAGCAGCTTAGACGGCGGGGGGAGAGAGACCCAGTACTTC. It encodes CASSLDGGGRETQYF. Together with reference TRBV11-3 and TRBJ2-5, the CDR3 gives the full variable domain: EAGVVQSPRYKIIEKKQPVAFWCNPISGHNTLYWYLQNLGQGPELLIRYENEEAVDDSQLPKDRFSAERLKGVDSTLKIQPAELGDSAVYLCASSLDGGGRETQYFGPGTRLLVL.

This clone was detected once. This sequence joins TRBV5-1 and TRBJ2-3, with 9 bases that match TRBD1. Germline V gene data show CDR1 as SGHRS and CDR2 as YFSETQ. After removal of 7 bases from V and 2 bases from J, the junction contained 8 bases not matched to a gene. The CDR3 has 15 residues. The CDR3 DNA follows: TGCGCCAGCGACCCCGGGACAGGGCACACAGATACGCAGTATTTT. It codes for CASDPGTGHTDTQYF.

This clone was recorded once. The CDR3 nucleotides are TGCGCCAGCAGCCAAGAAAGTAGGGGTTTTGGGGTGGGTGAGCAGTTCTTC. Its protein product is CASSQESRGFGVGEQFF. The rearrangement joins TRBV4-3 to TRBJ2-1; the D gene is possibly TRBD1 (5 bases). From germline, CDR1 is LGHNA and CDR2 YSLEER. Trimming shortened V by 0 bases and J by 9 bases, and 21 bases separated the two germline ends. The CDR3 length is 17 residues.

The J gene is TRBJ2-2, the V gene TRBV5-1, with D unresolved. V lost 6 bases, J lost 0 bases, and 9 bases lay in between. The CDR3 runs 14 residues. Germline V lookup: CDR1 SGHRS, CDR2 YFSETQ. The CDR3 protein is CASTPESNTGELFF. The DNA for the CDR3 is TGCGCCAGCACCCCAGAATCGAACACCGGGGAGCTGTTTTTT. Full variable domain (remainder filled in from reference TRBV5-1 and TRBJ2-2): KAGVTQTPRYLIKTRGQQVTLSCSPISGHRSVSWYQQTPGQGLQFLFEYFSETQRNKGNFPGRFSGRQFSNSRSEMNVSTLELGDSALYLCASTPESNTGELFFGEGSRLTVL.

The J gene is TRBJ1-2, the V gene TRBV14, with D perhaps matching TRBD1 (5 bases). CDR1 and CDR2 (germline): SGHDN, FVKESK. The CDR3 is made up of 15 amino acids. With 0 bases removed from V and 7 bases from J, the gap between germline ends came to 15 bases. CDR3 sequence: CASSQELLSRVGYTF. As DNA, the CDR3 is TGTGCCAGCAGCCAAGAACTACTTTCCAGGGTTGGCTACACCTTC.

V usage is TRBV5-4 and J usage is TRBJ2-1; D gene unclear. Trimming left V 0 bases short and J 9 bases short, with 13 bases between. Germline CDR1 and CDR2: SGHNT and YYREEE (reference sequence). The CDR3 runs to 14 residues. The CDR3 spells CASSLAFVVREQFF. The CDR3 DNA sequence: TGTGCCAGCAGCTTGGCCTTCGTGGTTCGTGAGCAGTTCTTC.

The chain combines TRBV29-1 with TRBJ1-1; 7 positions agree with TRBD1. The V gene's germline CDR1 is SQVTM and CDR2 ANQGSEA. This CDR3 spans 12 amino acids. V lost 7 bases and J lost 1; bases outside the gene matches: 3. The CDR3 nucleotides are TGCAGCGGGGGACAGACGAACACTGAAGCTTTCTTT. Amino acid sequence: CSGGQTNTEAFF.

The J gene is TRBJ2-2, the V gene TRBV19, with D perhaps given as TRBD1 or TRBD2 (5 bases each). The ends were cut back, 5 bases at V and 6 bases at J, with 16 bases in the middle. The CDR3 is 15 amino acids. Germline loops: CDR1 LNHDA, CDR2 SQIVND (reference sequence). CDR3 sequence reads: CASSPGTVNSGELFF. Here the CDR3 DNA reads TGTGCCAGTAGTCCAGGGACGGTTAATTCCGGGGAGCTGTTTTTT. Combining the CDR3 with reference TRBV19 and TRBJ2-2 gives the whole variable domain DGGITQSPKYLFRKEGQNVTLSCEQNLNHDAMYWYRQDPGQGLRLIYYSQIVNDFQKGDIAEGYSVSREKKESFPLTVTSAQKNPTAFYLCASSPGTVNSGELFFGEGSRLTVL.

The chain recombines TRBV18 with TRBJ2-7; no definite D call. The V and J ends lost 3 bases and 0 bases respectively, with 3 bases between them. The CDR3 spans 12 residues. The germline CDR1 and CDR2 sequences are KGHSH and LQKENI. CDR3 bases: TGTGCCAGCTCACCCCTCTCCTACGAGCAGTACTTC. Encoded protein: CASSPLSYEQYF. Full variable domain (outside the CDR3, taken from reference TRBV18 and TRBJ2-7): NAGVMQNPRHLVRRRGQEARLRCSPMKGHSHVYWYRQLPEEGLKFMVYLQKENIIDESGMPKERFSAEFPKEGPSILRIQQVVRGDSAAYFCASSPLSYEQYFGPGTRLTVT.

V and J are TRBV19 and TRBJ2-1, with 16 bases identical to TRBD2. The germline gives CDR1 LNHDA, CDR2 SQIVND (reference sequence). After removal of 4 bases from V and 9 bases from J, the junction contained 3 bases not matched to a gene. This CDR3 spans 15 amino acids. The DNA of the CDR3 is TGTGCCAGTAGTAGGGGACTAGCGGGGGGGCCTGAGCAGTTCTTC. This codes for CASSRGLAGGPEQFF.

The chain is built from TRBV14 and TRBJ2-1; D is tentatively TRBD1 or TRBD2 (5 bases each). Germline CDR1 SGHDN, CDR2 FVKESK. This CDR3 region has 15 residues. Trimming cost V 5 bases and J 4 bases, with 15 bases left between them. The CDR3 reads CASSKRGAEYNEQFF. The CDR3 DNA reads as TGTGCCAGCAGCAAAAGAGGGGCGGAATACAATGAGCAGTTCTTC. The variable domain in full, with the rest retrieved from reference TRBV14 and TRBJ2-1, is EAGVTQFPSHSVIEKGQTVTLRCDPISGHDNLYWYRRVMGKEIKFLLHFVKESKQDESGMPNNRFLAERTGGTYSTLKVQPAELEDSGVYFCASSKRGAEYNEQFFGPGTRLTVL.